The 10 T cell receptor beta chains below come from one sample, sequenced in a study of beta chain features in type 1 diabetes. TCRB transcripts that were expressed got sequenced, as all of the isolated RNA had been reverse transcribed. The repertoire was sequenced with immunoSEQ multiplex PCR; TCRdb's copy has only in-frame clones and lacks some. Among 250,000 to 300,000 clones, approximately 8.1% were seen once, and the ten largest hold more than 0.8%. The source material was central memory CD4+ T cells from blood. Receptors originate from a woman younger than 30 in good health.

This chain links TRBV6-5 with TRBJ2-3, with D hard to call. Germline loops: CDR1 MNHEY, CDR2 SVGAGI. CDR3 length: 13 amino acids. V was clipped by 6 bases and J by 8 bases, with 15 bases between them. CDR3 protein: CASSRAFDGTQYF. The CDR3 DNA is TGTGCCAGCAGCAGAGCCTTTGATGGTACGCAGTATTTT.

The rearrangement links TRBV11-1 to TRBJ1-1; no definite D call. V was pared by 1 base and J by 4 bases, with 1 base between. The CDR3 has 11 amino acids. Germline loops: CDR1 SGHAT, CDR2 FQDESV (reference sequence). CDR3 amino acids: CASSLGTEAFF. As DNA, the CDR3 is TGTGCCAGCAGCTTAGGCACTGAAGCTTTCTTT.

J is TRBJ2-5 and V is TRBV2; 7 bases are a match to TRBD1. V lost 4 bases to trimming and J lost 4 bases; unmatched junction nucleotides: 6. This CDR3 has 14 residues. Germline V gene data show CDR1 as SNHLY and CDR2 as FYNNEI. The DNA of the CDR3 is TGTGCCAGCAGTGTCGTGGCAGGGGGAGAGACCCAGTACTTC. This gives the protein CASSVVAGGETQYF.

This chain connects TRBV21-1 to TRBJ1-5. TRBV21-1 is listed as a pseudogene. The CDR3 spans 15 residues. The CDR3 sequence: CASSNEGPSNQPQHF. DNA of the CDR3: TGTGCCAGCAGCAACGAGGGCCCCAGCAATCAGCCCCAGCATTTT.

This clone was observed a handful of times. The chain recombines TRBV2 with TRBJ1-2, with 8 bases that match TRBD1. CDR1 and CDR2 from the germline V gene are SNHLY and FYNNEI. The CDR3 totals 15 residues. Trimming cost V 3 bases and J 5 bases; bases outside gene matches: 8. The CDR3 DNA reads TGTGCCAGCAGTGACCCCGACAGGGGTCGTTATGGCTACACCTTC. Protein product: CASSDPDRGRYGYTF. Based on the CDR3 plus reference TRBV2 and TRBJ1-2, the full variable domain is EPEVTQTPSHQVTQMGQEVILRCVPISNHLYFYWYRQILGQKVEFLVSFYNNEISEKSEIFDDQFSVERPDGSNFTLKIRSTKLEDSAMYFCASSDPDRGRYGYTFGSGTRLTVV.

The rearrangement links TRBV7-2 to TRBJ2-5; the D is unclear. The germline V gene encodes CDR1 SGHTA and CDR2 FQGNSA. The V end was cut by 2 bases, the J end by 6 bases, with 19 bases between. The CDR3 extends over 16 amino acids. CDR3 DNA sequence: TGTGCCAGCAGCTTAAGTGGTGGGTCCCCTGGTCAGACCCAGTACTTC. Protein: CASSLSGGSPGQTQYF. The variable domain in full, completed from reference TRBV7-2 and TRBJ2-5, reads GAGVSQSPSNKVTEKGKDVELRCDPISGHTALYWYRQSLGQGLEFLIYFQGNSAPDKSGLPSDRFSAERTGGSVSTLTIQRTQQEDSAVYLCASSLSGGSPGQTQYFGPGTRLLVL.

This clone was picked up a small number of times. The V call is TRBV5-6, the J call TRBJ2-7; a possible D gene is TRBD1 (5 bases). Germline lookup yields CDR1 SGHDT and CDR2 YYEEEE. The CDR3 sequence is 14 residues long. V lost 0 bases and J 5 bases, leaving 12 bases between the germline ends. As DNA, the CDR3 is TGTGCCAGCAGCTTGGGTAGGGGCCAAGACGAGCAGTACGTC. Its protein product is CASSLGRGQDEQYV.

This clone appeared a few times. J is TRBJ1-2 and V is TRBV10-3; 9 bases fit TRBD1. The germline CDR1 and CDR2 sequences are ENHRY and SYGVKD. The CDR3 runs 13 residues. Unmatched junction bases numbered 2, after V lost 3 bases and J lost 6 bases. CDR3 in amino acids: CAISEQGADGYTF. The DNA for the CDR3 is TGTGCCATCAGTGAACAGGGGGCGGATGGCTACACCTTC.

J is TRBJ2-3 and V is TRBV7-9; the D gene is possibly TRBD2 (6 bases). The CDR3 totals 15 residues. Deletions cut 1 base from V and 5 bases from J, with 13 bases between. Germline CDR1 is SEHNR and CDR2 is FQNEAQ (reference sequence). As DNA, the CDR3 is TGTGCCAGCAGCTTAGTAGGCGGGGCGGGAGATACGCAGTATTTT. Its translation: CASSLVGGAGDTQYF.

The chain combines TRBV5-6 with TRBJ1-5, with D possibly TRBD1 on 5 matching bases. V dropped 0 bases and J dropped 0 bases, with 13 bases sitting between them. The CDR3 length is 17 residues. Germline CDR1 is SGHDT and CDR2 is YYEEEE. CDR3 residues: CASSLGPERGSNQPQHF. Here the CDR3 DNA reads TGTGCCAGCAGCTTGGGCCCAGAGAGGGGTAGCAATCAGCCCCAGCATTTT.